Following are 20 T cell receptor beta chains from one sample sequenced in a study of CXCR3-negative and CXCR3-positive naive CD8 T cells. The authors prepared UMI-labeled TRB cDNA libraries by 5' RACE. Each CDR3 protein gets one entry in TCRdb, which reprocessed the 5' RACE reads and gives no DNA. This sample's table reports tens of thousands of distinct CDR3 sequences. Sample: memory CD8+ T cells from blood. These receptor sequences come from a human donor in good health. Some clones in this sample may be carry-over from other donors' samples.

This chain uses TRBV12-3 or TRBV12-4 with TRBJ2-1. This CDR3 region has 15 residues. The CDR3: CASSWTVSSYNEQFF.

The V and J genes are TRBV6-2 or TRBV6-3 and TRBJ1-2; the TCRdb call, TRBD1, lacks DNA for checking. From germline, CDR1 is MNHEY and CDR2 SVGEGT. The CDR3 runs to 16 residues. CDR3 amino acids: CASSQYKTGSESADTF.

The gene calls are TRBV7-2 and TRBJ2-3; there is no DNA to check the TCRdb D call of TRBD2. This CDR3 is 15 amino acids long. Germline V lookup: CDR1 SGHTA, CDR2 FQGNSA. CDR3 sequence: CASSPSDFTTDTQYF.

The CDR3 region is CASSPPEPTPPYEQYF. The genes are TRBV18 and TRBJ2-7. The germline V gene has CDR1 KGHSH and CDR2 LQKENI. The CDR3 contains 16 residues.

Here the CDR3 reads CASGTVSYGYTF. The chain has TRBV28 and TRBJ1-2. The CDR3 covers 12 residues. Per germline, CDR1 MDHEN and CDR2 SYDVKM.

The CDR3 is CASSESGTQYF. V usage is TRBV25-1 and J usage is TRBJ2-5. Germline V gene sequence: CDR1 MGHDK, CDR2 SYGVNS. The CDR3 sequence is 11 residues long.

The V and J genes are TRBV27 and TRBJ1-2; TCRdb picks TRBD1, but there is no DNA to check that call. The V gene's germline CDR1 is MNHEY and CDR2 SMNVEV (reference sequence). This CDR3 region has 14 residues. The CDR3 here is CASSSTPTAKGYTF.

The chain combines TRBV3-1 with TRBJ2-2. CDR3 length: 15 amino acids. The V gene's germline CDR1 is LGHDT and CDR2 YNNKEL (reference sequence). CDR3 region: CASSQEFGEPGELFF.

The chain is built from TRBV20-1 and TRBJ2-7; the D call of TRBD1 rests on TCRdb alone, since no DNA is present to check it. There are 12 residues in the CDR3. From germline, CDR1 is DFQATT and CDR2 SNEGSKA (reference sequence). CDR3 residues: CSARQGAYEQYF.

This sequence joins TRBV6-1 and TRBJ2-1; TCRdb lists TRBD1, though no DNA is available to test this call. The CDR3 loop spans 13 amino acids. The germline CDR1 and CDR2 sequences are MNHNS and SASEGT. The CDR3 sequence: CATQAGDYNEQFF.

CDR3 region: CASSLGEAAFGYGYTF. V and J are TRBV7-9 and TRBJ1-2. This CDR3 comprises 16 residues. Germline V lookup: CDR1 SEHNR, CDR2 FQNEAQ (reference sequence). Full variable domain (remainder filled in from reference TRBV7-9 and TRBJ1-2): DTGVSQNPRHKITKRGQNVTFRCDPISEHNRLYWYRQTLGQGPEFLTYFQNEAQLEKSRLLSDRFSAERPKGSFSTLEIQRTEQGDSAMYLCASSLGEAAFGYGYTFGSGTRLTVV.

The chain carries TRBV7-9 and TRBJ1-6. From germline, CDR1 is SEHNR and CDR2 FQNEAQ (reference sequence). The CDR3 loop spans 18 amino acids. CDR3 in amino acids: CASSLGPAASSYNSPLHF.

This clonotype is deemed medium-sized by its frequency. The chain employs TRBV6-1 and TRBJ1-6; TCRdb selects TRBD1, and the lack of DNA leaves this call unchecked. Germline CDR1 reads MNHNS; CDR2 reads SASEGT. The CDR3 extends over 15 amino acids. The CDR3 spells CASSELTGDNSPLHF.

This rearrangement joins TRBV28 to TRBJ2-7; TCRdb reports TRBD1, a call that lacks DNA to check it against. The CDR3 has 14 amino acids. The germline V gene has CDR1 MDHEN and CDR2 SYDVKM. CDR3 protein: CASSSGHVTYEQYF.

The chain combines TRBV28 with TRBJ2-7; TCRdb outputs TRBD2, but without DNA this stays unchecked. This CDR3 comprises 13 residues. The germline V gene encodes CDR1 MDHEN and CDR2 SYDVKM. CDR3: CAAEGRDTYEQYF.

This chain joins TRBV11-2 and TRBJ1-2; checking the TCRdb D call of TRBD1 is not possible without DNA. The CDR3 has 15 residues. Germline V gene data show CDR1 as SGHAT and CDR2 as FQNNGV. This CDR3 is CASSLGWQGDYGYTF.

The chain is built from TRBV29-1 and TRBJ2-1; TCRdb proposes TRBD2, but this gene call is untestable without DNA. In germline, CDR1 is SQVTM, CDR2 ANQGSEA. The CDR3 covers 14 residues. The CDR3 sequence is CSVVTSGRYNEQFF.

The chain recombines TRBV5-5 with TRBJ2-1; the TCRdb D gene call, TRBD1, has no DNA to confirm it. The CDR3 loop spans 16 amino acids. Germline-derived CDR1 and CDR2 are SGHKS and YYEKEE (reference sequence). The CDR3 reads CASSPPGAVNYNEQFF.

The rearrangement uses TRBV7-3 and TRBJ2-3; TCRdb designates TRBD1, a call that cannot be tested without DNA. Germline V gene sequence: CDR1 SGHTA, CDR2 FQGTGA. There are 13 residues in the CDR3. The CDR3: CASSFGTTDTQYF.

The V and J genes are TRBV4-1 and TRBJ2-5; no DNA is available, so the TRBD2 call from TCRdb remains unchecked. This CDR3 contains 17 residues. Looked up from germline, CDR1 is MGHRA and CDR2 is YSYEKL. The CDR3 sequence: CASSHWGNSGGQETQYF.